This note documents a single T cell receptor beta chain sequence. The antigen remains undetermined. The patients all showed relapse after autologous stem cell transplantation, while their brentuximab vedotin exposure varied. Germline CDR1 is LNHNV and CDR2 is YYDKDF (reference sequence). The V and J ends lost 0 bases and 0 bases respectively, with 27 bases between them. This CDR3 is 22 amino acids long. This sample was included in a study of PD-1 blockade in classical Hodgkin lymphoma. Study information: Nivolumab was administered to patients intravenously at 3 mg/kg every 2 weeks.

The method was immunoSEQ multiplex PCR; TCRdb's version includes in-frame clones alone and lacks a portion of them. The table has 39,000 or so clones, approximately 86% seen once. Study-level points and caveats: Lower baseline TCR diversity marked trial partial responders and progressors. Unlike CD8+ TCR diversity, which did not rise significantly by C4D1, CD4+ TCR diversity did. Reported findings placed baseline TCR diversity lower in newly diagnosed patients (compared with healthy donors).

The TCR comes from a human donor with classical Hodgkin lymphoma. Sequences were derived from peripheral blood mononuclear cells (PBMCs), sampled before the second cycle of nivolumab. The V gene is TRBV15, the J gene TRBJ2-4; unclear D gene. The CDR3 loop is CATSRDGWLGSTPVLAKNIQYF. The CDR3 DNA is TGTGCCACCAGCAGAGACGGGTGGCTGGGCTCTACCCCAGTTTTAGCCAAAAACATTCAGTACTTC. Based on the CDR3 plus reference TRBV15 and TRBJ2-4, the full variable domain is DAMVIQNPRYQVTQFGKPVTLSCSQTLNHNVMYWYQQKSSQAPKLLFHYYDKDFNNEADTPDNFQSRRPNTSFCFLDIRSPGLGDTAMYLCATSRDGWLGSTPVLAKNIQYFGAGTRLSVL.